Presented here are 4 T cell receptor beta chains from one specimen sequenced in a study of tumor-infiltrating lymphocytes in primary liver carcinoma (dated by TCRdb to 2016 to 2017). The reads were generated on an Illumina HiSeq 2500. Starting from 450 to 500 ng total RNA, TCRbeta-specific cDNA was produced by reverse transcription with a constant-region primer and ProtoScript II reverse transcriptase. The TCRbeta libraries were prepared through three rounds of nested multiplex PCR following a slightly modified ARM-PCR procedure. Each of the first two PCR rounds ran for approximately 10 cycles using multiplex TRBV1-TRBV30 forward primers together with a Cbeta reverse primer. The public reads were run again by TCRdb, first through fastp at Q25 and then through MiXCR, and only productive beta chains were kept. Duplicate CDR3 protein sequences are folded into a single record with the most common DNA and genes. For this sample there are about 210,000 distinct CDR3 sequences; about 65% appear just once. Around 7.1% of the sample is in the top ten clones.

TRIzol reagent was used to extract blood RNA from unsorted whole blood, while the DNeasy Blood & Tissue kit provided the germline DNA. Sequenced input: peripheral blood. The receptors were gathered from a woman aged 55 to 70 with primary liver carcinoma and hepatitis B virus infection.

As to this clonotype: Its ends do not fully match the called genes, so a read error is possible. The chain uses TRBV7-9 and TRBJ2-1, with 8 positions matching TRBD1. Germline V lookup: CDR1 SEHNR, CDR2 FQNEAQ (reference sequence). This CDR3 has 16 amino acids. The CDR3 DNA reads TGTGCCGGCAGCATCCCCGGGGCAGGGGGCGGGAATGAGCAATTCTTC. Amino acids: CAGSIPGAGGGNEQFF.

In regard to this clonotype: A read error is possible here, since a much larger clone lies one base away. As DNA, the CDR3 is TGTGCCAGCACGGGACTAGCGGTAGGTTCCTACGAGCAGTACTTC. Residues: CASTGLAVGSYEQYF. V is TRBV6-6 and J is TRBJ2-7, with 11 nucleotides matching TRBD2. The V gene's germline CDR1 is MNHNY and CDR2 SVGAGI (reference sequence). This CDR3 has 15 residues. With V trimmed by 7 bases and J by 1 base, 6 bases remained unmatched.

Of note for this clonotype: A junction boundary mismatches the germline segment, possibly from a read error. This chain joins TRBV6-5 and TRBJ1-3, with D perhaps TRBD1 (5 bases). This CDR3 is 17 amino acids long. The germline CDR1 and CDR2 sequences are MNHEY and SVGAGI. The chain's CDR3 is CARRDDIAGPSGDTIYF. DNA for the CDR3: TGTGCCAGAAGGGACGACATTGCGGGGCCCTCTGGAGACACCATATATTTT.

This clonotype was seen a few times. The chain uses TRBV2 and TRBJ2-7, with D maybe TRBD1 (7 bases). Deletions cut 6 bases from V and 11 bases from J, with 17 bases between. The CDR3 is 12 amino acids. Germline V gene data show CDR1 as SNHLY and CDR2 as FYNNEI. The chain's CDR3 is CASSRGTATKYF. CDR3 nucleotides: TGTGCCAGCAGCCGCGGGACAGCCACAAAGTACTTC.